This T cell receptor beta chain was obtained from a study of T cell changes during pregnancy in multiple sclerosis. TCRdb's table, derived via immunoSEQ multiplex PCR, lists solely in-frame clones and lacks some. The repertoire holds 80,000 to 100,000 clones, with roughly 92% as singletons. The CDR3 length is 17 residues. J gave up 4 bases and V 3 bases, and 7 bases lay outside the gene matches. Germline CDR1 is KGHSH and CDR2 is LQKENI. The clonotype originates from a female donor with multiple sclerosis, enrolled in a pregnancy study. The material was peripheral blood, obtained in the first trimester of pregnancy. The chain couples TRBV18 to TRBJ2-2; 11 bases are a match to TRBD2. The CDR3 spells CASSPEGLAAGTGELFF. DNA for the CDR3: TGTGCCAGCTCACCCGAGGGACTAGCGGCCGGCACCGGGGAGCTGTTTTTT. The variable domain in full, with the rest retrieved from reference TRBV18 and TRBJ2-2, is NAGVMQNPRHLVRRRGQEARLRCSPMKGHSHVYWYRQLPEEGLKFMVYLQKENIIDESGMPKERFSAEFPKEGPSILRIQQVVRGDSAAYFCASSPEGLAAGTGELFFGEGSRLTVL.